Given below is one TCR beta chain in context. Antigen: not known. By way of CD45RO/CCR7/CD25/CD127/CD95/CD27, the CD4+ regulatory, stem cell-like memory, central memory and naive cells were sorted. What was sequenced were expressed TCRB transcripts, since all of the isolated RNA had been reverse transcribed. Profiled with immunoSEQ multiplex PCR; TCRdb holds only in-frame clones, not every one. This table holds 200,000 to 300,000 clones, 11% found once. The data derive from a study of beta chain features in type 1 diabetes. Study-level results: TCRB CDR3 length was moderately but significantly reduced in all four CD4+ subsets of Type 1 diabetes patients. VDJ junctions sequenced from type 1 diabetes patients showed fewer insertions and more deletions. A greater similarity of naive, central memory and Treg TCRB repertoires was seen among patients than among healthy donors.

V was shortened by 2 bases and J by 8 bases, with 8 bases between the two germline ends. Germline V lookup: CDR1 SGHTS, CDR2 YDEGEE. The CDR3 contains 13 residues. What was sequenced was naive CD4+ T cells from blood. The chain couples TRBV5-8 to TRBJ1-6; D gene unclear. The sequence was obtained from a man aged 25 to 45 with type 1 diabetes. This CDR3 is CASSFLQDSPLHF. CDR3 DNA: TGTGCCAGCAGCTTTCTTCAGGATTCACCCCTCCACTTT.